These 30 T cell receptor beta chains share one sample of origin, sequenced in a study of blood T cells in healthy people across ages (dated by TCRdb to the mid-2010s). The receptor library was made with 5' RACE. The sequencing machine was an Illumina HiSeq 2500. A second roughly 6 to 11 cycle PCR used a sample-barcoded 5' primer and a J-beta primer mix. TCRdb reanalyzed the raw reads on its own, using fastp at Q25 for trimming and MiXCR for clone calling, and kept in-frame beta chains. Under each unique CDR3 protein, matching rows form one entry showing the most common genes and DNA. Recorded for this sample are about 680,000 distinct CDR3 sequences; approximately 50% of them occurred a single time. The ten top clones hold about 32% of the sample. Sequencing was performed on blood. The receptors stem from a woman aged 55-69 years in good health.

This clonotype turned up a few times. This sequence joins TRBV20-1 and TRBJ2-3, with 12 bases lining up with TRBD2. Germline CDR1 is DFQATT and CDR2 is SNEGSKA (reference sequence). The J segment lost 3 bases and the V segment lost 4 bases, leaving 8 bases of the junction unmatched. This CDR3 is 16 amino acids long. CDR3 amino acids: CSAITGTSGRTDTQYF. The DNA for the CDR3 is TGCAGTGCTATAACCGGGACTAGCGGGCGAACAGATACGCAGTATTTT.

In regard to this clonotype: A junction boundary mismatches the germline segment, possibly from a read error. This chain uses TRBV6-6 with TRBJ2-7, with D tentatively TRBD1 (6 bases). CDR1 MNHNY and CDR2 SVGAGI come from the germline V gene (reference sequence). The CDR3 loop spans 12 amino acids. The CDR3 spells CASTQGPYVQYF. The CDR3 DNA sequence: TGTGCCAGCACACAGGGCCCCTACGTGCAGTACTTC.

This clonotype was recorded a few times. V is TRBV7-2 and J is TRBJ2-5; D tentatively reads TRBD1 or TRBD2 (5 bases each). This CDR3 has 14 residues. The V end lost 4 bases, the J end lost 5 bases, and 14 bases lay between the germline ends. CDR1 is SGHTA and CDR2 is FQGNSA in the germline V gene. In nucleotides, the CDR3 is TGTGCCAGCAGCTACGGGGCGGGCAAGGAGACCCAGTACTTC. This translates into CASSYGAGKETQYF.

The chain is built from TRBV12-1 and TRBJ2-7. TRBV12-1 represents a pseudogene. The CDR3 is 14 amino acids. The CDR3 here is CASSPFLLSWEQYF. The CDR3 DNA reads as TGTGCCAGCAGCCCCTTTCTGCTCTCCTGGGAGCAGTACTTC.

Comments on this clonotype: This could be a read error, since a much larger clone is one nucleotide away. The chain recombines TRBV7-2 with TRBJ2-7; perhaps TRBD1 as D (6 bases). There are 17 residues in the CDR3. The germline V and J ends were trimmed by 4 bases and 4 bases, with 23 bases remaining between them. Looked up from germline, CDR1 is SGHTA and CDR2 is FQGNSA. The CDR3 coding sequence is TGTGCCAGCAGCTCCGGACTTCAGGGGTTCAAGATGTACGAGCAGTACTTC. Protein sequence: CASSSGLQGFKMYEQYF.

The chain combines TRBV21-1 with TRBJ2-7; the table's D call of TRBD1 was not tested on the DNA. TRBV21-1 is a pseudogene. The CDR3 spans 15 residues. The CDR3 coding sequence is TGTGCCAGCAGCAAATTCGGGGGGCTGGCCTACGAGCAGTACTTC. Translating gives CASSKFGGLAYEQYF.

The chain combines TRBV27 with TRBJ2-1; 13 bases agree with TRBD2. The J segment lost 3 bases and the V segment lost 4 bases, leaving 9 bases of the junction unmatched. CDR1 is MNHEY, CDR2 SMNVEV, per germline (reference sequence). CDR3 length equals 18 residues. In DNA form, the CDR3 reads TGTGCCAGCAGTTCACTCGGACTAGCGGGAGATTTCTACAATGAGCAGTTCTTC. It encodes CASSSLGLAGDFYNEQFF.

This clonotype was counted ten times or more. The V and J genes are TRBV10-3 and TRBJ2-7; a possible D gene is TRBD2 (6 bases). Per the germline V gene, CDR1 is ENHRY and CDR2 is SYGVKD. The CDR3 sequence is 14 residues long. Trimming took 4 bases from V and 6 from J, leaving 16 bases between them. In nucleotides, the CDR3 is TGTGCCATCAGTGGGGGGAGGAGTTTCGCCGAGCAGTACTTC. Protein product: CAISGGRSFAEQYF.

This rearrangement joins TRBV27 to TRBJ2-1; perhaps D is TRBD1 or TRBD2 (6 bases each). Germline values: CDR1 MNHEY, CDR2 SMNVEV (reference sequence). Trimming removed 7 bases from V and 3 bases from J, with 22 bases in between. CDR3 length: 17 residues. CDR3 protein: CASTILPGGSHYNEQFF. The DNA for the CDR3 is TGTGCCAGCACCATCCTCCCCGGGGGCAGCCACTACAATGAGCAGTTCTTC.

The V call is TRBV10-3, the J call TRBJ2-5, with 7 bases aligning to TRBD2. The J segment lost 2 bases and the V segment lost 4 bases, leaving 10 bases of the junction unmatched. The CDR3 consists of 16 residues. Germline V CDR1 and CDR2: ENHRY, SYGVKD. The CDR3 here is CAISGGGWGLQETQYF. CDR3 nucleotides: TGTGCCATCAGTGGCGGGGGTTGGGGACTGCAAGAGACCCAGTACTTC.

This clonotype was recorded many times. The CDR3 nucleotides are TGCAGCGTTGAAGATGCCGCAGATACGCAGTATTTT. It is translated as CSVEDAADTQYF. The chain uses TRBV29-1 and TRBJ2-3, with D unresolved. The CDR3 sequence is 12 residues long. Germline assignment: CDR1 SQVTM and CDR2 ANQGSEA. Trimming removed 0 bases at V and 4 bases at J, with 5 bases between.

The chain couples TRBV7-2 to TRBJ2-5; unclear D gene. Trimming shortened V by 5 bases and J by 2 bases, and 9 bases separated the two germline ends. The CDR3 is 13 amino acids. Germline CDR1 is SGHTA and CDR2 is FQGNSA. The CDR3 DNA reads TGTGCCAGCAGCGTAGTACTACAAGAGACCCAGTACTTC. Translating it yields CASSVVLQETQYF.

This chain connects TRBV6-1 to TRBJ1-5, with D possibly matching TRBD1 (5 bases). This CDR3 region has 14 residues. The germline V gene encodes CDR1 MNHNS and CDR2 SASEGT. The V end was cut by 2 bases, the J end by 4 bases, with 9 bases between. In nucleotides, the CDR3 is TGTGCCAGCAGTGAATGGGGGGATAATCAGCCCCAGCATTTT. Translation: CASSEWGDNQPQHF.

The V and J genes are TRBV12-3 or TRBV12-4 and TRBJ2-5; D perhaps matches TRBD2 (6 bases). V lost 10 bases to trimming and J lost 0 bases, with 15 bases between them. The CDR3 length is 14 residues. The CDR3 coding sequence is TGTGCCAACAGGCCTGGACTAAACCAAGAGACCCAGTACTTC. This sequence encodes CANRPGLNQETQYF.

This clonotype was counted only a few times. CDR3 protein: CASSPLVTSGIGDTQYF. The CDR3 bases are TGTGCCAGCTCACCGTTAGTGACTAGCGGGATTGGAGATACGCAGTATTTT. The V call is TRBV18, the J call TRBJ2-3; 11 bases match TRBD2. Looked up from germline, CDR1 is KGHSH and CDR2 is LQKENI. With 3 bases clipped from V and 5 bases from J, the junction kept 10 bases outside the gene matches. This CDR3 has 17 amino acids.

This chain joins TRBV20-1 and TRBJ2-7, with 8 bases matching TRBD2. The CDR3 contains 15 residues. V was clipped by 2 bases and J by 4 bases; unmatched bases: 10. Germline V gene data show CDR1 as DFQATT and CDR2 as SNEGSKA (reference sequence). CDR3 coding DNA: TGCAGTGCTAGACCTCCTCGGACTAGCTTGTACGAGCAGTACTTC. Protein product: CSARPPRTSLYEQYF.

V usage is TRBV12-3 or TRBV12-4 and J usage is TRBJ1-2; 9 nucleotides agree with TRBD1. The junction had 6 bases not matched to a gene; V was cut back by 8 bases and J by 2 bases. This CDR3 has 14 amino acids. CDR3 bases: TGTGCCAGCGGGACCGGGACAGGGAACTATGGCTACACCTTC. It is translated as CASGTGTGNYGYTF.

The chain joins TRBV12-3 or TRBV12-4 to TRBJ2-5; D is tentatively TRBD1 or TRBD2 (6 bases each). Trimming stripped 8 bases from V and 9 bases from J, with 34 bases between. The CDR3 totals 18 residues. The CDR3 nucleotides are TGTGCCAGCTCCCCAGGAGGGGGACCAAACCCAAAAGAGGGGGCCCAGTACTTC. This encodes CASSPGGGPNPKEGAQYF.

Points on this clonotype: A much more abundant neighbour one base away suggests this may be a read error. The gene calls are TRBV5-5 and TRBJ2-7; tentative D call: TRBD2 (6 bases). V lost 4 bases and J 5 bases, leaving 19 bases between the germline ends. The CDR3 covers 15 residues. The V gene's germline CDR1 is SGHKS and CDR2 YYEKEE (reference sequence). CDR3 amino acids: CASSDGRGRSDEQYF. CDR3 DNA sequence: TGTGCCAGCAGCGACGGACGGGGGAGGTCGGACGAGCAGTACTTC. Combining the CDR3 with reference TRBV5-5 and TRBJ2-7 gives the whole variable domain DAGVTQSPTHLIKTRGQQVTLRCSPISGHKSVSWYQQVLGQGPQFIFQYYEKEERGRGNFPDRFSARQFPNYSSELNVNALLLGDSALYLCASSDGRGRSDEQYFGPGTRLTVT.

This rearrangement joins TRBV4-3 to TRBJ2-5; D is unresolved. V was cut by 4 bases and J by 2 bases, with 14 bases left in between. The CDR3 runs 15 residues. Germline lookup yields CDR1 LGHNA and CDR2 YSLEER. CDR3 in amino acids: CASSRQRTQQETQYF. CDR3 DNA sequence: TGCGCCAGCAGCCGTCAGCGAACCCAGCAAGAGACCCAGTACTTC.

There are a few counts of this clonotype. The chain couples TRBV20-1 to TRBJ2-5; 12 positions match TRBD2. Germline V CDR1 and CDR2: DFQATT, SNEGSKA (reference sequence). The trim removed 3 bases at V and 5 bases at J, leaving 10 bases unmatched. The CDR3 spans 16 residues. CDR3 in amino acids: CSASGPSGRVFETQYF. In DNA, the CDR3 is TGCAGTGCTAGCGGTCCTAGCGGGAGGGTTTTTGAGACCCAGTACTTC.

This chain joins TRBV4-3 and TRBJ2-1, with D possibly being TRBD2 (5 bases). Trimming took 0 bases from V and 6 from J, leaving 15 bases between them. CDR3 size: 16 residues. From germline, CDR1 is LGHNA and CDR2 YSLEER. The CDR3 coding sequence is TGCGCCAGCAGCCAAGATACTAGTCGAGGGTCCAATGAGCAGTTCTTC. Its protein is CASSQDTSRGSNEQFF.

The chain is built from TRBV11-2 and TRBJ2-2; unclear D gene. Germline assignment: CDR1 SGHAT and CDR2 FQNNGV. The V and J ends lost 5 bases and 1 base respectively, with 8 bases between them. This CDR3 is built from 14 residues. The DNA of the CDR3 is TGTGCCAGCAGCCCAAGACAGAACACCGGGGAGCTGTTTTTT. Encoded protein: CASSPRQNTGELFF.

This clonotype was detected only a few times. The chain links TRBV7-2 to TRBJ2-7, with 10 bases identical to TRBD2. Losses at the gene ends were 3 bases for V and 5 bases for J; bases not matched to a gene: 7. There are 15 residues in the CDR3. The germline V gene has CDR1 SGHTA and CDR2 FQGNSA. In DNA, the CDR3 is TGTGCCAGCAGCTTCCCTAGCGGGAGTGAGAACGAGCAGTACTTC. Translating gives CASSFPSGSENEQYF. The entire variable domain, with the rest obtained from reference TRBV7-2 and TRBJ2-7, is as follows: GAGVSQSPSNKVTEKGKDVELRCDPISGHTALYWYRQSLGQGLEFLIYFQGNSAPDKSGLPSDRFSAERTGGSVSTLTIQRTQQEDSAVYLCASSFPSGSENEQYFGPGTRLTVT.

The V and J genes are TRBV20-1 and TRBJ2-3; TRBD1 agrees at 12 bases. Trimming took 3 bases from V and 7 from J; bases not matched to a gene: 8. This CDR3 contains 15 residues. Germline assignment: CDR1 DFQATT and CDR2 SNEGSKA (reference sequence). The DNA of the CDR3 is TGCAGTGCTAGGCGCGGGGACAGGGGGCGAAATACGCAGTATTTT. Encoded protein: CSARRGDRGRNTQYF.

V and J are TRBV7-6 and TRBJ1-5; TRBD1 matches at 10 bases. CDR1 SGHVS and CDR2 FNYEAQ come from the germline V gene. The CDR3 loop spans 15 amino acids. V gave up 5 bases and J gave up 3 bases; unmatched junction bases: 4. Here the CDR3 DNA reads TGTGCCAGCAGCCCGACAGGGGGCCACAATCAGCCCCAGCATTTT. Its translation: CASSPTGGHNQPQHF.

This clonotype turned up a few times. This chain links TRBV20-1 with TRBJ2-7; D might be TRBD1 (5 bases). Trimming removed 3 bases from V and 4 bases from J, with 16 bases in between. CDR1 DFQATT and CDR2 SNEGSKA come from the germline V gene (reference sequence). The CDR3 runs to 14 residues. CDR3: CSASKRGREYEQYF. The DNA for the CDR3 is TGCAGTGCTAGTAAACGTGGCAGGGAATACGAGCAGTACTTC.

This clonotype was seen only a few times. The chain recombines TRBV2 with TRBJ2-7; either TRBD1 or TRBD2 may fit D (5 bases each). V was pared by 6 bases and J by 0 bases, with 15 bases between. Germline V lookup: CDR1 SNHLY, CDR2 FYNNEI. The CDR3 sequence is 15 residues long. CDR3 DNA sequence: TGTGCCAGCAGCCGGGACCCCTCTAGCTCCTACGAGCAGTACTTC. Translation: CASSRDPSSSYEQYF.

The chain recombines TRBV11-2 with TRBJ1-5; TRBD1 matches at 9 bases. This CDR3 spans 13 amino acids. J gave up 7 bases and V 5 bases, and 3 bases lay outside the gene matches. CDR1 is SGHAT and CDR2 is FQNNGV in the germline V gene. The CDR3 DNA sequence: TGTGCCAGCAGCCGGGACAGGGCCCAGCCCCAGCATTTT. This sequence encodes CASSRDRAQPQHF.

The chain joins TRBV12-3 or TRBV12-4 to TRBJ1-1; 7 bases are shared with TRBD1. V lost 6 bases to trimming and J lost 0 bases; unmatched junction nucleotides: 10. The CDR3 contains 16 residues. The chain's CDR3 is CASSPTGRSMNTEAFF. CDR3 DNA sequence: TGTGCCAGCAGCCCGACAGGGAGATCCATGAACACTGAAGCTTTCTTT.